A single sample gave rise to the 25 T cell receptor gamma chains below, sequenced in a study of gamma delta lymphoproliferative disorders and STAT genes. TCRdb re-processed the multiplex PCR reads via CATT. The sample has 1,000 or so gamma-chain clones, approximately 18% seen once; the top ten hold around two fifths. The receptor sequences were amplified from genomic DNA of peripheral blood mononuclear cells. Sequencing used blood. Receptors originate from a human donor in good health.

This clone counts as large. The J gene is TRGJ1 or TRGJ2, the V gene TRGV3. Matching the DNA to germline supplied the J gene, which TCRdb does not give. This CDR3 spans 11 amino acids. V shed 0 bases, J shed 12 bases, and the junction held 5 bases outside the gene matches. Germline CDR1 is VTNTFY and CDR2 is YDVSTARD (reference sequence). The CDR3 loop reads CATWDRPLKLF. In DNA form, the CDR3 reads TGTGCCACCTGGGACAGGCCATTGAAACTCTTT.

This clone was seen more than once but under ten times. TCRdb pairs this DNA with a much larger clone's protein that differs at residue 3, likely a read error; the protein shown was translated from the DNA. J is TRGJ1 or TRGJ2 and V is TRGV5. As TCRdb names no J gene, one was assigned here on the basis of a DNA match to germline. V trimming: 12 bases; J trimming: 7 bases; junction bases outside the gene matches: 12. Germline V gives CDR1 VINAFY, CDR2 YDVSNSKD. The CDR3 length is 11 residues. The CDR3 region is CAAGRSYKKLF. CDR3 in DNA: TGTGCCGCCGGGCGATCGTATAAGAAACTCTTT.

This clone is labeled as medium-sized. The chain has TRGV4 and TRGJ1 or TRGJ2. Matching the DNA to germline supplied the J gene, which TCRdb does not give. The CDR3 length is 13 residues. V shed 9 bases and J 3 bases; nucleotides not matched to a gene: 11. Germline-derived CDR1 and CDR2 are EGSTGY and YDSYTSSV. The CDR3 coding sequence is TGTGCCACCAATCCCTTTTTTTATTATAAGAAACTCTTT. Its protein is CATNPFFYYKKLF.

A word on this clone: The limits of the CDR3 on the DNA are not certain, so only TCRdb's listed CDR3 is given. No J gene call was made, and the V gene is TRGV11. TRGV11 belongs to the ORF category, with a function that is uncertain. The CDR3 length is 15 residues, termini included. The CDR3 sequence is CTTVPAGLGTPSGLF.

This clone is medium-sized (0.01 to 0.1%) in the sample. J is TRGJ1 or TRGJ2 and V is TRGV2. The J gene, missing from TCRdb, was assigned here through DNA to germline matching. Trimming at V came to 0 bases and at J to 5 bases, leaving 7 bases not matched to a gene. The germline V gene has CDR1 EGSNGY and CDR2 YDSYNSKV. The CDR3 has 14 amino acids. DNA of the CDR3: TGTGCCACCTGGGACGGGCCTCGGAATTATAAGAAACTCTTT. Amino acids: CATWDGPRNYKKLF.

As concerns this clone: No DNA is shown, since the ends of the CDR3 on it are uncertain; the CDR3 is the one TCRdb lists. There is no J gene call, but TRGV4 is given as the V gene. Germline CDR1 and CDR2: EGSTGY and YDSYTSSV. The length of the CDR3 is 19 amino acids, counting both ends. The CDR3 loop is CATWDGIIIRNSLAVEQHF.

Sample share makes this clone medium-sized (0.01 to 0.1%). The chain employs TRGV8 and TRGJP2. TCRdb carries no J gene annotation; the J gene was assigned here by matching the DNA with germline. CDR3 length equals 15 residues. Germline V CDR1 and CDR2: VENAVY, YDSYNSRV. The junction had 3 bases not matched to a gene; V was cut back by 2 bases and J by 0 bases. CDR3 protein: CATWDKDSSDWIKTF. The CDR3, as DNA: TGTGCCACCTGGGATAAGGATAGTAGTGATTGGATCAAGACGTTT.

On this clone: Because the CDR3's place on the DNA is in doubt, the DNA is left out and the CDR3 is given as listed by TCRdb. The V gene is listed as TRGV11; no J gene was called. TRGV11 is placed among ORFs of uncertain function. The CDR3 region is 18 residues in length, termini included. This chain's CDR3 is CTTVPAGFGGSNYYKKLF.

This rearrangement joins TRGV11 to TRGJ1 or TRGJ2. TCRdb carries no J gene annotation; the J gene was assigned here by matching the DNA with germline. TRGV11 is reported as an ORF; its role is uncertain. V lost 3 bases and J lost 1; bases outside the gene matches: 3. The length of the CDR3 is 14 residues. In DNA, the CDR3 is TGTGCCTGCTGGATTAGGGTCAATTATTATAAGAAACTCTTT. This codes for CACWIRVNYYKKLF.

The chain employs TRGV8 and TRGJ1 or TRGJ2. No J segment appears in TCRdb, so it was assigned here by matching the sequence to germline. V lost 1 base and J lost 10; bases outside the gene matches: 7. Germline-derived CDR1 and CDR2 are VENAVY and YDSYNSRV. The CDR3 loop spans 12 amino acids. The CDR3 DNA reads as TGTGCCACCTGGGATAGTAAGAGGAAGAAACTCTTT. Protein sequence: CATWDSKRKKLF.

This clone is deemed medium-sized. Other DNA sequences from this sample encode an identical CDR3 as well. V and J are TRGV4 and TRGJ1 or TRGJ2. In the absence of a J gene in TCRdb, the DNA was matched to germline to assign it here. The CDR3 runs to 11 residues. The V and J ends lost 2 bases and 5 bases, in that order; junction bases with no gene match: 0. CDR1 is EGSTGY and CDR2 is YDSYTSSV in the germline V gene. The CDR3 region is CATWDDYKKLF. CDR3 in DNA: TGTGCCACCTGGGATGATTATAAGAAACTCTTT.

This clone is labeled medium-sized (0.01 to 0.1%). The chain links TRGV4 to TRGJ1 or TRGJ2. Here the J gene was assigned by germline matching of the DNA, as TCRdb has none. The CDR3 runs 14 residues. Germline V gene lookup returns CDR1 EGSTGY and CDR2 YDSYTSSV. Trimming took 2 bases from V and 6 from J; bases not matched to a gene: 10. CDR3 in DNA: TGTGCCACCTGGGATGAGGGGCTATTTTATAAGAAACTCTTT. Translating it yields CATWDEGLFYKKLF.

This clone is large in the sample. The chain uses TRGV10 and TRGJ1 or TRGJ2. TCRdb gives no J gene; it was assigned here by matching the DNA to germline. TRGV10 is an open reading frame, and its role is uncertain. The CDR3 length is 11 residues. The junction had 9 bases not matched to a gene; V was cut back by 8 bases and J by 10 bases. This chain's CDR3 is CAAWHRWKKLF. The DNA for the CDR3 is TGTGCTGCGTGGCATCGGTGGAAGAAACTCTTT.

This clone ranks as large. The chain employs TRGV10 and TRGJ1 or TRGJ2. The J gene was not available in TCRdb and was assigned here by matching the DNA to germline segments. TRGV10 belongs to the ORF category, with a function that is uncertain. The CDR3 contains 15 residues. Losses at the gene ends were 8 bases for V and 6 bases for J; bases not matched to a gene: 17. The CDR3 nucleotides are TGTGCTGCGTGGGATTATAGGCCCCATGGTTATAAGAAACTCTTT. As protein: CAAWDYRPHGYKKLF.

This clone counts as medium-sized. V gene TRGV9 combines with J gene TRGJ1 or TRGJ2. As TCRdb names no J gene, one was assigned here on the basis of a DNA match to germline. CDR1 is GITISATS, CDR2 ISYDGTV, per germline (reference sequence). CDR3 length: 13 amino acids. V lost 0 bases to trimming and J lost 1 base; unmatched junction nucleotides: 0. CDR3 amino acids: CALWEVNYYKKLF. DNA for the CDR3: TGTGCCTTGTGGGAGGTGAATTATTATAAGAAACTCTTT.

By its share, this clone is medium-sized (0.01 to 0.1%). For the CDR3, the DNA is TGTGCCACCTGGGACAGGCGCTCCCCATTCCTCTTT. It is translated as CATWDRRSPFLF. The V gene reported is TRGV5; the J gene is uncalled. This CDR3 region has 12 residues. Germline CDR1 and CDR2: VINAFY and YDVSNSKD.

This clone ranks as large. It is unclear where the CDR3 begins or ends on the DNA, so no DNA is shown, and the CDR3 is as TCRdb lists it. The CDR3 sequence: CTTVPAGLGTWRCRFSIKTF. The J segment was not called; the V segment is TRGV11. TRGV11 is identified as an open reading frame with a role that is uncertain. A total of 20 residues make up the CDR3, ends included.

This clone is classed as large. Other DNA sequences of this sample code for an identical CDR3. The CDR3 DNA sequence: TGTGCCACCTGGGACGGGCGCTCTTATAAGAAACTCTTT. Protein product: CATWDGRSYKKLF. The gene calls are TRGV2 and TRGJ1 or TRGJ2. TCRdb does not report a J gene; here it was assigned by matching the DNA to germline references. The germline V gene encodes CDR1 EGSNGY and CDR2 YDSYNSKV. The CDR3 covers 13 residues. With V trimmed by 0 bases and J by 6 bases, 5 bases remained unmatched.

This clone has only a few counts. For this DNA, TCRdb reports the protein of a much larger clone, which diverges at residue 2, most likely from a read error; the protein presented here is translated directly from the DNA. V usage is TRGV3 and J usage is TRGJP2. TCRdb carries no J gene annotation; the J gene was assigned here by matching the DNA with germline. The germline CDR1 and CDR2 sequences are VTNTFY and YDVSTARD (reference sequence). The CDR3 is 16 residues long. CDR3 DNA: TGTACCACCTGGGACTCTCAATATAGTAGTGATTGGATCAAGACGTTT. This translates into CTTWDSQYSSDWIKTF.

The chain combines TRGV3 with TRGJ1 or TRGJ2. TCRdb leaves out the J gene; it was filled in here by matching the DNA to germline. CDR3 size: 10 residues. CDR1 and CDR2 from the germline V gene are VTNTFY and YDVSTARD (reference sequence). V was clipped by 8 bases and J by 6 bases; unmatched bases: 4. CDR3 loop: CATLGYKKLF. The CDR3 nucleotides are TGTGCCACCTTGGGTTATAAGAAACTCTTT.

Sample share makes this clone hyperexpanded. Different DNA sequences within this sample yield the same CDR3. The J gene is TRGJP2, the V gene TRGV3. No J segment appears in TCRdb, so it was assigned here by matching the sequence to germline. The CDR3 has 16 residues. Germline CDR1 reads VTNTFY; CDR2 reads YDVSTARD (reference sequence). J was trimmed by 0 bases and V by 3 bases; bases with no gene match: 7. The CDR3 sequence: CATWDSQYSSDWIKTF. The CDR3 coding sequence is TGTGCCACCTGGGACTCTCAATATAGTAGTGATTGGATCAAGACGTTT.

This clone is medium-sized in the sample. This sequence joins TRGV8 and TRGJ1 or TRGJ2. Assignment of the J gene here rests on matching the DNA to germline, because TCRdb gives none. V shed 5 bases and J 2 bases; nucleotides not matched to a gene: 3. The CDR3 contains 12 residues. Germline V gives CDR1 VENAVY, CDR2 YDSYNSRV. CDR3 loop: CATWGYYYKKLF. The CDR3 DNA reads as TGTGCCACCTGGGGATATTATTATAAGAAACTCTTT.

Turning to this clone: The limits of the CDR3 on the DNA are not certain, so only TCRdb's listed CDR3 is given. There is no J gene call, but TRGV10 is given as the V gene. TRGV10 belongs to the ORF category, with a function that is uncertain. The CDR3 totals 13 residues, both ends included. The CDR3 sequence is CTTVLRGSRGKLF.

By share of the sample, this clone is medium-sized. V gene TRGV4 combines with J gene TRGJ1 or TRGJ2. The J gene, absent from TCRdb, was called here by matching the DNA to germline. This CDR3 region has 11 residues. CDR1 is EGSTGY, CDR2 YDSYTSSV, per germline. V trimming: 6 bases; J trimming: 4 bases; junction bases outside the gene matches: 3. The CDR3 spells CATWSYYKKLF. Written as DNA, the CDR3 is TGTGCCACCTGGTCCTATTATAAGAAACTCTTT.

V gene TRGV5 combines with J gene TRGJP1. TCRdb leaves out the J gene; it was filled in here by matching the DNA to germline. The ends lost 0 bases at V and 8 bases at J; junction bases unmatched: 6. Germline V gene lookup returns CDR1 VINAFY and CDR2 YDVSNSKD. The CDR3 is 14 residues long. CDR3 DNA sequence: TGTGCCACCTGGGACAGGCCAAAAGGTTGGTTCAAGATATTT. Its protein is CATWDRPKGWFKIF.